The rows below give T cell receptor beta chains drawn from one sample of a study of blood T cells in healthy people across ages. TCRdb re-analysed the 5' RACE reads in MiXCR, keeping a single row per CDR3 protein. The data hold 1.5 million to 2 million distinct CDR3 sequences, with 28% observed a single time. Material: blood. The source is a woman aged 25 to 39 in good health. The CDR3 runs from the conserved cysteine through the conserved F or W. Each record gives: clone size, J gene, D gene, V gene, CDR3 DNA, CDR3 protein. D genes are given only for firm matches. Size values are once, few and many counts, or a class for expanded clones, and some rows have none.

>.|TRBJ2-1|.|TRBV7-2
TGTGCCAGCAGCGTAGGCGCATGGGGCGCTGAGCAGTTCTTC
CASSVGAWGAEQFF
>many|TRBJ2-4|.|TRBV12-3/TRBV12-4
TGTGCCAGCAGTCATACGCACACGGATCAGTACTTC
CASSHTHTDQYF
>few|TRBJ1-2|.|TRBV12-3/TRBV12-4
TGTGCCAGCAGTCCCGGGCAGGGACACACCTTC
CASSPGQGHTF
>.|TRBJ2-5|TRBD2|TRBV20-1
TGCAGTGCTAGAGATTTCACGGTAGCGGGCCCCCGGGGGGAGACCCAGTACTTC
CSARDFTVAGPRGETQYF
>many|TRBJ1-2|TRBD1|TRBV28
TGTGCCAGCAGTCAACAGGGGGAACTTTATGGCTACACCTTC
CASSQQGELYGYTF
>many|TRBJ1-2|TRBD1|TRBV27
TGTGCCAGCAGCTCAAACAGGGGGCGGATCGGCTACACCTTC
CASSSNRGRIGYTF
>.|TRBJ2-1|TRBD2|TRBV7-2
TGTGCCAGCAGCTGGACTAGTGGCGTCAATGAGCAGTTCTTC
CASSWTSGVNEQFF
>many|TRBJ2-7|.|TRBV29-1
TGCAGCGTTGAAGGCGGCTACGAGCAGTACTTC
CSVEGGYEQYF
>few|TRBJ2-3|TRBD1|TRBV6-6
TGTGCCAGCAGTTCTCCAGGACAGGGGAGGGATACGCAGTATTTT
CASSSPGQGRDTQYF
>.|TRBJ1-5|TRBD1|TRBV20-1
TGCAGTGTTGTGGACAGGGAGAGTAATCAGCCCCAGCATTTT
CSVVDRESNQPQHF
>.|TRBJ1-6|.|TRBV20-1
TGCAGTGCCAAAGACGGCGCGAGCTCCTATAATTCACCCCTCCACTTT
CSAKDGASSYNSPLHF
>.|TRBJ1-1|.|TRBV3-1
TGTGCCAGCAAGGGACCCACTGAAGCTTTCTTT
CASKGPTEAFF
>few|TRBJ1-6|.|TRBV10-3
TGTGCCATCAAAGGACGGCAGGATTCACCCCTCCACTTT
CAIKGRQDSPLHF
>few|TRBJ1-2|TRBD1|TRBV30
TGTGCCTGGAGTGCCCCGGGACAGGGTTTACGGGGCTACACCTTC
CAWSAPGQGLRGYTF
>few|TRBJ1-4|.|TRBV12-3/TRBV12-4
TGTGCCAGCAGTCAGGACAATGTCTCCAAAAAACTGTTTTTT
CASSQDNVSKKLFF
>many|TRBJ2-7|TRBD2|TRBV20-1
TGCAGTGCTCGACTTGGGAGCGGGAGGGACGAGCAGTACTTC
CSARLGSGRDEQYF
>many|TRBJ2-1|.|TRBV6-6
TGTGCCAGCAGTAACTACAATGAGCAGTTCTTC
CASSNYNEQFF
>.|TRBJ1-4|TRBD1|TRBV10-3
TGTGCCATCTCAGACAGGGAAGTTGAAAAACTGTTTTTT
CAISDREVEKLFF
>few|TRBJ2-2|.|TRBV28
TGTGCCAGCAGTCGACAGGACACCGGGGAGCTGTTTTTT
CASSRQDTGELFF
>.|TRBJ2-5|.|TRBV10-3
TGTGCCATCAGTGAGTCGTCAAATCGGGAGACCCAGTACTTC
CAISESSNRETQYF
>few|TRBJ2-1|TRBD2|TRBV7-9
TGTGCCAGCAGCTTAAATTTTGGGTATAGCGGGGACAATGAGCAGTTCTTC
CASSLNFGYSGDNEQFF
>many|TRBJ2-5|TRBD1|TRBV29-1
TGCAGCGTTCCTAAAGGGGGCGGCAACCAAGAGACCCAGTACTTC
CSVPKGGGNQETQYF
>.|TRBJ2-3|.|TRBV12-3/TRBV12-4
TGTGCCAGCAGTTTGGGGTCTAGCGGCACAGATACGCAGTATTTT
CASSLGSSGTDTQYF
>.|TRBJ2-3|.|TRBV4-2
TGTGCCAGCAGCCAGGTTTCGGGGAGCACAGATACGCAGTATTTT
CASSQVSGSTDTQYF
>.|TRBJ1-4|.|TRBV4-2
TGTGCCAGCAGCCAAGATATAGGCAGATATAATGAAAAACTGTTTTTT
CASSQDIGRYNEKLFF
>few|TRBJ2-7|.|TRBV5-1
TGCGCCGGCAGCTTGGACGCAACCTACGAGCAGTACTTC
CAGSLDATYEQYF
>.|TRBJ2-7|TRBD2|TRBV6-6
TGTGCCAGCAGTAGCCACCGGGGGGGGTACGAGCAGTACTTC
CASSSHRGGYEQYF
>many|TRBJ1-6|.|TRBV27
TGTGCCAGCAGTTCTGGAAATCCTACCTATAATTCACCCCTCCACTTT
CASSSGNPTYNSPLHF
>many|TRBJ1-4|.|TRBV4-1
TGCGCCAGCAGCCTAAGAGGCGCCATTAATGAAAAACTGTTTTTT
CASSLRGAINEKLFF
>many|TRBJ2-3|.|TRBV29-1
TGCAGCTCCCGCGGAAGGGTACGAACAGATACGCAGTATTTT
CSSRGRVRTDTQYF
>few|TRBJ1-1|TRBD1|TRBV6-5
TGTGCCAGCAGTCGACAGGGCGGATCTGAAGCTTTCTTT
CASSRQGGSEAFF
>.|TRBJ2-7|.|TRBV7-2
TGTGCCAGCAGCTTAGGGGGGACGAAAGGCTACGAGCAGTACTTC
CASSLGGTKGYEQYF
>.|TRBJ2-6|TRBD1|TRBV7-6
TGTGCCAGCAGCAGACAGGGGTCCACTTCTTCTGGGGCCAACGTCCTGACTTTC
CASSRQGSTSSGANVLTF
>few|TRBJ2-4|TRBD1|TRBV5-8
TGTGCCAGCAGCTTTAGACAGGGTCGAAACATTCAGTACTTC
CASSFRQGRNIQYF
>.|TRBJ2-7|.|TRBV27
TGTGCCAGCAGTTTCCACCCAGCATACGAGCAGTACTTC
CASSFHPAYEQYF
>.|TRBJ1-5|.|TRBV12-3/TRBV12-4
TGTGCCAGCACCAGGGGTTCCAATCAGCCCCAGCATTTT
CASTRGSNQPQHF
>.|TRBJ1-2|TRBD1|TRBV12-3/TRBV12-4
TGTGCCAGCAGCCCCACAGGGGGCAAGGGGTATGGCTACACCTTC
CASSPTGGKGYGYTF
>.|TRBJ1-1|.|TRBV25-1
TGTGCCAGCACGGGGGATCCGAACACTGAAGCTTTCTTT
CASTGDPNTEAFF
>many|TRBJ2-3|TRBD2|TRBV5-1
TGCGCCAGCAGCGTCCTAGCGGGAGGCGGAACAGATACGCAGTATTTT
CASSVLAGGGTDTQYF
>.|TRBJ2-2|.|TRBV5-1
TGCGCCAGCAGCTTGGGCGGTTTCGGCACCGGGGAGCTGTTTTTT
CASSLGGFGTGELFF
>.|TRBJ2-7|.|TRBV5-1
TGCGCCAGCAGCTTGAGGGAAGCCCCCTGCGAGCAGTACTTC
CASSLREAPCEQYF
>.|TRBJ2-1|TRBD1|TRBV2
TGTGCCGGCAGTGATTCCGGGACAGGGGCATACAATGAGCAGTTCTTC
CAGSDSGTGAYNEQFF
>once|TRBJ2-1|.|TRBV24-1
TGTGCCACCAGTGGTGGCAGCGGGCTTGAGTCCTACAATGAGCAGTTCTTC
CATSGGSGLESYNEQFF
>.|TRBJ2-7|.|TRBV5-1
TGCGCCAGCAGCTTGGTGGTCGTCGGCTCCTGCGAGCAGTACTTC
CASSLVVVGSCEQYF
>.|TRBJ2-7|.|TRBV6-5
TGTGCCAGCAGCCGCGATCGGGCCTTCTACGAGCAGTACTTC
CASSRDRAFYEQYF
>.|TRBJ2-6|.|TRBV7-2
TGTGCCAGCAGCTTACTAATCCCAGGGCCCCTCTCTGGGGCCAACGTCCTGACTTTC
CASSLLIPGPLSGANVLTF
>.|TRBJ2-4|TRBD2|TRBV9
TGTGCCAGCACGCCTAGCGGGGGCTTAAGCTACAATGAGCAGTACTTC
CASTPSGGLSYNEQYF
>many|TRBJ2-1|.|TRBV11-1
TGTGCCAGCAGTCGTTGGAGGGGGGGTCTAAACGGCAATGAGCAGTTCTTC
CASSRWRGGLNGNEQFF
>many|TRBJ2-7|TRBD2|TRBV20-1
TGCAGTGCTGGCCGGGGGGAGCTACACTACGAGCAGTACTTC
CSAGRGELHYEQYF